These 19 T cell receptor beta chains were sequenced from one sample in a study of T cell changes during pregnancy in multiple sclerosis. Libraries were prepared by immunoSEQ multiplex PCR; TCRdb keeps only in-frame clonotypes and omits some of them. The data contain 56,000 or so clones, about nine tenths of them singletons. Sequencing was performed on peripheral blood, taken after pregnancy. These receptors were obtained from a female donor with multiple sclerosis, enrolled in a pregnancy study.

The J gene is TRBJ2-2, the V gene TRBV4-3; TRBD2 aligns across 12 bases. V shed 0 bases and J 6 bases; nucleotides not matched to a gene: 2. CDR1 and CDR2 from the germline V gene are LGHNA and YSLEER. The CDR3 consists of 16 residues. CDR3 nucleotides: TGCGCCAGCAGCCAAGATCCTAGCGGGGGGGCCGGGGAGCTGTTTTTT. This sequence encodes CASSQDPSGGAGELFF.

The DNA for the CDR3 is TGCGCCAGCAGCTCAACACAGGGGGCACAAGAGACCCAGTACTTC. Translation gives CASSSTQGAQETQYF. V gene TRBV5-1 combines with J gene TRBJ2-5, with 9 bases lining up with TRBD1. Germline lookup yields CDR1 SGHRS and CDR2 YFSETQ. V dropped 3 bases and J dropped 2; count of bases not matched to a gene: 5. The CDR3 sequence is 15 residues long.

This chain joins TRBV4-1 and TRBJ1-1, with TRBD1 matching over 7 bases. CDR3 length equals 13 residues. V dropped 3 bases and J dropped 10; count of bases not matched to a gene: 8. Per germline, CDR1 MGHRA and CDR2 YSYEKL. The CDR3 protein is CASSQDPDRVAFF. The CDR3 nucleotides are TGCGCCAGCAGCCAGGACCCAGACAGGGTAGCTTTCTTT.

This clone was observed a single time. This chain connects TRBV5-6 to TRBJ2-2; D is unclear. V was clipped by 0 bases and J by 6 bases, with 9 bases between them. CDR1 is SGHDT and CDR2 is YYEEEE in the germline V gene. The CDR3 totals 14 residues. CDR3 region: CASSLEWSSGELFF. CDR3 nucleotide sequence: TGTGCCAGCAGCTTGGAATGGAGCTCCGGGGAGCTGTTTTTT.

The genes are TRBV2 and TRBJ2-5, with TRBD1 identical over 9 bases. Per the germline V gene, CDR1 is SNHLY and CDR2 is FYNNEI. V trimming: 4 bases; J trimming: 4 bases; junction bases outside the gene matches: 4. This CDR3 spans 14 amino acids. The CDR3 is CASSARTGVETQYF. The CDR3 coding sequence is TGTGCCAGCAGTGCCCGGACAGGGGTAGAGACCCAGTACTTC.

The J gene is TRBJ2-7, the V gene TRBV6-5, with 10 nucleotides matching TRBD2. The V gene's germline CDR1 is MNHEY and CDR2 SVGAGI. CDR3 length equals 16 residues. The V gene end was trimmed by 0 bases and the J gene end by 4 bases; junction bases not matched to a gene: 6. CDR3 sequence (DNA): TGTGCCAGCAGTTACTCTAGGGCTAGCGGGGGTTACGAGCAGTACTTC. As protein: CASSYSRASGGYEQYF.

This rearrangement joins TRBV5-5 to TRBJ2-5; maybe TRBD1 (6 bases). CDR1 SGHKS and CDR2 YYEKEE come from the germline V gene (reference sequence). Trimming took 4 bases from V and 10 from J, leaving 14 bases between them. The CDR3 has 12 residues. The CDR3 spells CASSVQGTDQYF. The CDR3 DNA reads TGTGCCAGCAGCGTACAGGGAACGGACCAGTACTTC.

This rearrangement joins TRBV5-6 to TRBJ1-1, with D uncertain. Germline CDR1 reads SGHDT; CDR2 reads YYEEEE. The CDR3 spans 14 residues. Trimming took off 1 base at V and 1 base at J, with 8 bases between the two ends. CDR3 in amino acids: CASSLYSRNTEAFF. CDR3 in DNA: TGTGCCAGCAGCTTGTACAGCCGGAACACTGAAGCTTTCTTT.

The V gene is TRBV27, the J gene TRBJ2-1; unclear D gene. This CDR3 has 14 amino acids. Germline V CDR1 and CDR2: MNHEY, SMNVEV (reference sequence). Trimming took off 5 bases at V and 4 bases at J, with 12 bases between the two ends. CDR3 protein: CASSHRATYNEQFF. In DNA, the CDR3 is TGTGCCAGCAGTCACAGAGCAACTTACAATGAGCAGTTCTTC.

The V call is TRBV5-1, the J call TRBJ2-1; perhaps TRBD1 as D (6 bases). CDR3 length: 14 amino acids. Trimming shortened V by 2 bases and J by 8 bases, and 14 bases separated the two germline ends. CDR1 is SGHRS and CDR2 is YFSETQ in the germline V gene. The CDR3 loop is CASSFLGAQDEQFF. DNA of the CDR3: TGCGCCAGCAGCTTTTTGGGGGCGCAGGATGAGCAGTTCTTC.

V is TRBV29-1 and J is TRBJ2-5; a possible D gene is TRBD2 (6 bases). CDR3 length equals 13 residues. V was pared by 3 bases and J by 5 bases, with 13 bases between. Germline CDR1 SQVTM, CDR2 ANQGSEA. CDR3 region: CSVDEDGGETQYF. CDR3 nucleotides: TGCAGCGTTGACGAGGACGGAGGGGAGACCCAGTACTTC.

In its sample, this clone was seen once. The V gene is TRBV30, the J gene TRBJ2-2; D may be TRBD2 (5 bases). The germline V gene encodes CDR1 GTSNPN and CDR2 SVGIG (reference sequence). Between the trimmed V and J ends, which lost 6 bases and 2 bases, there was a span of 10 bases. The CDR3 contains 13 residues. The CDR3 here is CACRGDNTGELFF. CDR3 in DNA: TGTGCCTGCCGGGGAGATAACACCGGGGAGCTGTTTTTT. Based on the CDR3 plus reference TRBV30 and TRBJ2-2, the full variable domain is SQTIHQWPATLVQPVGSPLSLECTVEGTSNPNLYWYRQAAGRGLQLLFYSVGIGQISSEVPQNLSASRPQDRQFILSSKKLLLSDSGFYLCACRGDNTGELFFGEGSRLTVL.

The J gene is TRBJ1-2, the V gene TRBV4-1; 9 bases are a match to TRBD1. Germline V gene sequence: CDR1 MGHRA, CDR2 YSYEKL. The length of the CDR3 is 16 residues. The trim removed 4 bases at V and 6 bases at J, leaving 12 bases unmatched. CDR3 sequence (DNA): TGCGCCAGCAGCCCCTTAGCTGGACAGGGGTTGAATGGCTACACCTTC. This encodes CASSPLAGQGLNGYTF.

V and J are TRBV28 and TRBJ2-1; D is possibly TRBD2 (6 bases). Looked up from germline, CDR1 is MDHEN and CDR2 is SYDVKM. This CDR3 has 15 amino acids. Trimming stripped 5 bases from V and 8 bases from J, with 19 bases between. The CDR3 reads CASSPIGGSGDEQFF. CDR3 sequence (DNA): TGTGCCAGCAGTCCTATCGGCGGTAGCGGCGATGAGCAGTTCTTC.

The CDR3 loop reads CASSNQGGKTQYF. DNA for the CDR3: TGCGCCAGCAGCAACCAGGGCGGGAAGACCCAGTACTTC. V gene TRBV5-1 combines with J gene TRBJ2-5, with a possible D match to TRBD2 (6 bases). Trimming removed 4 bases at V and 6 bases at J, with 13 bases between. The CDR3 contains 13 residues. The germline gives CDR1 SGHRS, CDR2 YFSETQ. The whole variable domain, remainder taken from reference TRBV5-1 and TRBJ2-5, is KAGVTQTPRYLIKTRGQQVTLSCSPISGHRSVSWYQQTPGQGLQFLFEYFSETQRNKGNFPGRFSGRQFSNSRSEMNVSTLELGDSALYLCASSNQGGKTQYFGPGTRLLVL.

This sequence joins TRBV28 and TRBJ1-4, with a tentative D call TRBD1 (6 bases). CDR1 and CDR2 from the germline V gene are MDHEN and SYDVKM. The CDR3 has 15 residues. V was shortened by 2 bases and J by 7 bases, with 14 bases between the two germline ends. The CDR3 bases are TGTGCCAGCAGTTTAGGGGGGGCGAGAGGTGAAAAACTGTTTTTT. Its translation: CASSLGGARGEKLFF.

The rearrangement uses TRBV5-4 and TRBJ2-1; D is ambiguous. The CDR3 has 16 residues. The V and J ends lost 4 bases and 2 bases respectively, with 16 bases between them. Germline V gene lookup returns CDR1 SGHNT and CDR2 YYREEE (reference sequence). CDR3 bases: TGTGCCAGCAGCACGGGTCGGCCACCTCCCTACAATGAGCAGTTCTTC. Protein product: CASSTGRPPPYNEQFF.

The V gene is TRBV5-1, the J gene TRBJ2-3; D remains unclear. Germline values: CDR1 SGHRS, CDR2 YFSETQ. This CDR3 has 13 amino acids. The V and J ends lost 4 bases and 2 bases respectively, with 8 bases between them. This CDR3 is CASSLDHTDTQYF. CDR3 sequence (DNA): TGCGCCAGCAGCCTAGACCACACAGATACGCAGTATTTT.

The rearrangement links TRBV30 to TRBJ1-5; 8 bases map to TRBD1. CDR3 length equals 13 residues. Unmatched junction bases numbered 1, after V lost 1 base and J lost 5 bases. Germline lookup yields CDR1 GTSNPN and CDR2 SVGIG (reference sequence). For the CDR3, the DNA is TGTGCCTGGAGTGGGACAGGGCATCAGCCCCAGCATTTT. Translating it yields CAWSGTGHQPQHF.